This TCR beta chain is drawn from a study of cytotoxic CD8 clonotypes in ibrutinib-treated CLL (dated by TCRdb to the early 2020s). In terms of the full investigation: The cohort included some 14 treatment-naive and 11 relapsed/refractory patients; around 18 were IGHV unmutated. Cryopreserved peripheral blood mononuclear cells were obtained before treatment, at response, and at either sustained remission or disease progression. On average, each sample had roughly 260,000 productive templates and 100,000 or so productive rearrangements. Response samples were obtained after a median of roughly 13 months of treatment, with a range of roughly 6 to 36 months. Partial responses were observed in around 25 patients and complete responses in 2; after a median follow-up of roughly 62 months, remission was maintained in around 14 patients and progression was observed in approximately twelve. Of the approximately 86 participants in the trial, about 25 had longitudinal samples available.

CDR1 and CDR2 are read off the germline V gene as SGHRS and YFSETQ. Trimming takes 3 bases from V and 1 base from J, and the germline ends sit 10 bases apart. Inclusive of the bounding cysteine and phenylalanine, the CDR3 is 14 residues long. Just the 42-base CDR3 DNA is kept, in frame starting at base 1. A MiSeq instrument was used for deep resolution sequencing, which targeted depths ranging from 1 in 1 million up to 1 in 200,000 T cells, with coverage averaging 10x for each clonotype. The immunoSEQ hsTCRB Kit was used to generate the TCR beta libraries. Processing in the source paper ran as follows. The data were analyzed with ImmunoSEQ Analyzer and ImmunoSEQ Data Assistant, and V, D and J gene assignments followed IMGT definitions. Clonality was computed as one minus normalized Shannon entropy of productive rearrangement frequencies, ranging from 0 to 1. Only overrepresented clonotypes making up at least 0.05% of the repertoire of each patient were included in the public clonotype analysis. Approximately 12 age-matched healthy donor repertoires from immuneACCESS were used as controls for clonality. In its TCRdb copy, this immuneACCESS table keeps in-frame sequences only and misses some clones. Where compared with another copy, unresolved V genes explain less than half of these, and the others have no known cause. Clone size and the V and J calls come from that table; the DNA yielded D and trimming. The sample table records about 30,000 clones; about 62% of these occur just once. The ten largest clones add up to approximately 14% of the sample.

This clone was counted only a few times. This clone's antigen is unknown. There are no base qualities to consult, and no much larger clone falls within one base. For TCR beta library preparation, about 2.2 micrograms of genomic DNA were extracted from the cryopreserved PBMCs. Longitudinal blood samples from CLL patients on ibrutinib monotherapy were analyzed using high-throughput TCR beta sequencing. The patients took part in an open-label, single-center phase 2 trial of ibrutinib monotherapy. Study-wide conclusions, independent of this receptor: Public clonotypes were rare and either contracted or stayed stable during treatment, and the rise in clonality at ibrutinib response reflected the expansion of private clonotypes. Baseline clonality exceeded that of age-matched healthy donors and correlated strongly with circulating CD8+ T-cell counts. Sampling times were not matched between sustained-remission and progressing patients, and lymph node repertoires were not studied. Clonality rose at ibrutinib response, remained stable during sustained remission, and dropped back toward baseline at progression.

The clonotype comes from a human donor with chronic lymphocytic leukemia. The rearrangement combines TRBV5-1 with TRBJ1-1, and TRBD1 may be the D gene, going by 6 matching bases. The sample in question was PBMCs, obtained before ibrutinib treatment. CDR3 reads: CASSYSDRNTEAFF. The nucleotides read TGCGCCAGCAGCTACTCGGACAGGAACACTGAAGCTTTCTTT.